The 25 T cell receptor beta chains below come from one sample, sequenced in a study of sequential checkpoint blockade in melanoma. Treatment defined: randomized to nivolumab then ipilimumab (arm A) or the reverse (arm B). Profiling relied on immunoSEQ multiplex PCR, and the TCRdb table lists in-frame clones only, not all of them. The sample records approximately 5,300 clones, around 72% being singletons. The sequencing here drew on CD8+ T cells sorted from blood (inferred from file names), taken from a patient given nivolumab and ipilimumab in sequence. These receptors were obtained from a human donor with melanoma.

The CDR3 loop is CASSITSDTQYF. The CDR3 DNA reads as TGTGCCAGCAGCATAACTAGCGATACGCAGTATTTT. The gene calls are TRBV5-4 and TRBJ2-3; D might be TRBD2 (6 bases). Between the trimmed V and J ends, which lost 4 bases and 6 bases, there was a span of 9 bases. CDR1 is SGHNT, CDR2 YYREEE, per germline (reference sequence). There are 12 residues in the CDR3.

The CDR3 DNA reads TGTGCCACCAGCGCGACAGGGGCAGGGAATTCACCCCTCCACTTT. It translates to CATSATGAGNSPLHF. The V call is TRBV15, the J call TRBJ1-6; 8 bases agree with TRBD1. V shed 5 bases, J shed 7 bases, and the junction held 7 bases outside the gene matches. This CDR3 is 15 amino acids long. From germline, CDR1 is LNHNV and CDR2 YYDKDF (reference sequence).

V is TRBV9 and J is TRBJ2-7; 10 bases line up with TRBD2. The length of the CDR3 is 15 residues. The V segment lost 0 bases and the J segment 3 bases; nucleotides outside the gene matches: 3. The V gene's germline CDR1 is SGDLS and CDR2 YYNGEE. The CDR3 is CASSVAASGSYEQYF. In DNA, the CDR3 is TGTGCCAGCAGCGTAGCGGCTAGCGGGAGCTACGAGCAGTACTTC.

In this sample, this clone turned up a few times. This chain links TRBV6-4 with TRBJ2-2; D may be TRBD1 (6 bases). This CDR3 spans 16 amino acids. CDR1 and CDR2 (germline): MRHNA, SNTAGT. V lost 2 bases and J 5 bases, leaving 15 bases between the germline ends. This CDR3 reads CASSDSRGSDTGELFF. As DNA, the CDR3 is TGTGCCAGCAGTGACAGTAGGGGGTCAGATACCGGGGAGCTGTTTTTT.

The chain combines TRBV28 with TRBJ1-3, with D possibly being TRBD1 (5 bases). In germline, CDR1 is MDHEN, CDR2 SYDVKM. This CDR3 spans 14 amino acids. V was clipped by 6 bases and J by 7 bases, with 16 bases between them. This chain's CDR3 is CASRDTGRQNTIYF. CDR3 in DNA: TGTGCCAGCAGGGACACGGGTCGGCAGAACACCATATATTTT.

This clone was recorded a few times. This likely came from a read error, as a far larger clone is one base away. Other nucleotide sequences from this sample produce the same CDR3. The rearrangement uses TRBV13 and TRBJ1-2, with TRBD1 identical over 8 bases. CDR3 length: 13 amino acids. CDR1 is PRHDT and CDR2 is FYEKMQ in the germline V gene (reference sequence). CDR3 sequence (DNA): TGCGCCAGCAGCTTGGCAGGGGGCTGGGGCTACACCTTC. Its protein product is CASSLAGGWGYTF. Full variable domain (rest looked up from reference TRBV13 and TRBJ1-2): AAGVIQSPRHLIKEKRETATLKCYPIPRHDTVYWYQQGPGQDPQFLISFYEKMQSDKGSIPDRFSAQQFSDYHSELNMSSLELGDSALYFCASSLAGGWGYTFGSGTRLTVV.

The rearrangement uses TRBV19 and TRBJ1-2; D is ambiguous. V was pared by 4 bases and J by 5 bases, with 8 bases between. The CDR3 is 12 amino acids. Germline CDR1 reads LNHDA; CDR2 reads SQIVND (reference sequence). Here the CDR3 DNA reads TGTGCCAGTAGTACCATCAATTATGGCTACACCTTC. It translates to CASSTINYGYTF.

The V gene is TRBV6-1, the J gene TRBJ2-7; D remains unclear. Between the trimmed V and J ends, which lost 3 bases and 2 bases, there was a span of 11 bases. The CDR3 runs 14 residues. Germline V gene sequence: CDR1 MNHNS, CDR2 SASEGT. As DNA, the CDR3 is TGTGCCAGCAGTGACAGCCAGGCCCCCTACGAGCAGTACTTC. Amino acids: CASSDSQAPYEQYF.

The chain joins TRBV7-6 to TRBJ2-5; unclear D gene. Looked up from germline, CDR1 is SGHVS and CDR2 is FNYEAQ. Trimming left V 0 bases short and J 5 bases short, with 13 bases between. CDR3 length: 15 amino acids. The CDR3 loop reads CASSLALASSETQYF. In DNA form, the CDR3 reads TGTGCCAGCAGCTTAGCGCTGGCTAGTTCTGAGACCCAGTACTTC.

The rearrangement joins TRBV7-2 to TRBJ2-3; TRBD2 agrees at 12 bases. Germline loops: CDR1 SGHTA, CDR2 FQGNSA. CDR3 length: 14 residues. Trimming took 4 bases from V and 7 from J; bases not matched to a gene: 3. This CDR3 reads CASSSGLAGHTQYF. The CDR3 nucleotides read TGTGCCAGCAGCTCGGGACTAGCGGGCCATACGCAGTATTTT.

This sequence joins TRBV5-8 and TRBJ2-5; D remains unclear. The J call may not be correct, given that the DNA end is closer to TRBJ2-7. Per germline, CDR1 SGHTS and CDR2 YDEGEE. This CDR3 spans 15 amino acids. CDR3 sequence reads: CASSFHPLSSYEQYF. The CDR3 DNA follows: TGTGCCAGCAGCTTTCACCCACTGAGCTCCTACGAGCAGTACTTC.

The rearrangement links TRBV4-1 to TRBJ1-3, with a possible D match to TRBD1 (6 bases). Per the germline V gene, CDR1 is MGHRA and CDR2 is YSYEKL. Trimming took 4 bases from V and 3 from J, leaving 7 bases between them. This CDR3 comprises 13 residues. The CDR3 DNA is TGCGCCAGCAGCCCGACAGGTGGAAACACCATATATTTT. It codes for CASSPTGGNTIYF.

The chain joins TRBV21-1 to TRBJ2-2; the listed D gene, TRBD1, was not tested against the DNA. TRBV21-1 has pseudogene status. CDR3 size: 16 residues. This CDR3 reads CASSKAGGGNTGELFF. In DNA, the CDR3 is TGTGCCAGCAGCAAAGCGGGTGGGGGCAACACCGGGGAGCTGTTTTTT.

The chain is built from TRBV19 and TRBJ2-1; 9 bases are shared with TRBD2. The V gene's germline CDR1 is LNHDA and CDR2 SQIVND (reference sequence). The CDR3 is made up of 15 amino acids. V dropped 7 bases and J dropped 5; count of bases not matched to a gene: 9. CDR3: CASNTQLAGNNEQFF. For the CDR3, the DNA is TGTGCCAGTAATACCCAGCTAGCGGGGAACAATGAGCAGTTCTTC. Combining the CDR3 with reference TRBV19 and TRBJ2-1 gives the whole variable domain DGGITQSPKYLFRKEGQNVTLSCEQNLNHDAMYWYRQDPGQGLRLIYYSQIVNDFQKGDIAEGYSVSREKKESFPLTVTSAQKNPTAFYLCASNTQLAGNNEQFFGPGTRLTVL.

V and J are TRBV28 and TRBJ2-2; 7 bases match TRBD1. Trimming removed 4 bases from V and 0 bases from J; junction bases left unmatched: 11. The CDR3 consists of 18 residues. Germline CDR1 is MDHEN and CDR2 is SYDVKM. CDR3 amino acids: CASSSPTTGTANTGELFF. CDR3 sequence (DNA): TGTGCCAGCAGTTCCCCAACAACCGGGACAGCGAACACCGGGGAGCTGTTTTTT.

This sequence joins TRBV29-1 and TRBJ2-2; 9 bases are a match to TRBD1. With 7 bases clipped from V and 5 bases from J, the junction kept 8 bases outside the gene matches. Looked up from germline, CDR1 is SQVTM and CDR2 is ANQGSEA. CDR3 size: 14 residues. Here the CDR3 reads CSARGDRETGELFF. CDR3 DNA sequence: TGCAGCGCCCGAGGGGACAGGGAGACCGGGGAGCTGTTTTTT.

In its sample, this clone was seen a few times. V is TRBV7-9 and J is TRBJ2-7; D remains unclear. Germline V CDR1 and CDR2: SEHNR, FQNEAQ (reference sequence). Trimming took off 4 bases at V and 0 bases at J, with 4 bases between the two ends. This CDR3 has 12 residues. The CDR3 sequence is CASSSFSYEQYF. The DNA for the CDR3 is TGTGCCAGCAGCTCTTTCTCCTACGAGCAGTACTTC. Based on the CDR3 plus reference TRBV7-9 and TRBJ2-7, the full variable domain is DTGVSQNPRHKITKRGQNVTFRCDPISEHNRLYWYRQTLGQGPEFLTYFQNEAQLEKSRLLSDRFSAERPKGSFSTLEIQRTEQGDSAMYLCASSSFSYEQYFGPGTRLTVT.

The rearrangement links TRBV5-5 to TRBJ2-7; D not certain. Germline lookup yields CDR1 SGHKS and CDR2 YYEKEE (reference sequence). The CDR3 is 12 residues long. V was cut by 3 bases and J by 3 bases, with 7 bases left in between. The CDR3 reads CASSSPVYEQYF. The DNA of the CDR3 is TGTGCCAGCAGCTCCCCGGTCTACGAGCAGTACTTC. Together with reference TRBV5-5 and TRBJ2-7, the CDR3 gives the full variable domain: DAGVTQSPTHLIKTRGQQVTLRCSPISGHKSVSWYQQVLGQGPQFIFQYYEKEERGRGNFPDRFSARQFPNYSSELNVNALLLGDSALYLCASSSPVYEQYFGPGTRLTVT.

This clone has a count of ten or more. DNA of the CDR3: TGTGCCAGCAGCCAAGATTCGTGGGCAGGGGGCTACGAGCAGTACTTC. This translates into CASSQDSWAGGYEQYF. This rearrangement joins TRBV11-2 to TRBJ2-7, with 7 bases fitting TRBD1. The CDR3 extends over 16 amino acids. Trimming took 5 bases from V and 3 from J; bases not matched to a gene: 13. CDR1 SGHAT and CDR2 FQNNGV come from the germline V gene.

Only a few counts were recorded for this clone. The V call is TRBV4-1, the J call TRBJ1-4; D possibly corresponds to TRBD1 (5 bases). The CDR3 is 16 residues long. Germline V CDR1 and CDR2: MGHRA, YSYEKL. Trimming left V 4 bases short and J 6 bases short, with 18 bases between. The CDR3 loop is CASSPERGEGHEKLFF. CDR3 coding DNA: TGCGCCAGCAGCCCTGAACGGGGGGAGGGCCATGAAAAACTGTTTTTT.

The rearrangement joins TRBV5-1 to TRBJ2-7; maybe TRBD1 (6 bases). The germline gives CDR1 SGHRS, CDR2 YFSETQ. The CDR3 has 18 residues. The V and J ends lost 4 bases and 4 bases respectively, with 27 bases between them. CDR3 DNA: TGCGCCAGCAGCCCACCACGCATAGGGATTACAGGGATTTACGAGCAGTACTTC. It codes for CASSPPRIGITGIYEQYF.

The V call is TRBV27, the J call TRBJ2-2, with D possibly being TRBD2 (5 bases). CDR3 length: 15 residues. CDR1 is MNHEY, CDR2 SMNVEV, per germline (reference sequence). Trimming pared 4 bases from V and 1 base from J, leaving 10 bases between. The CDR3 nucleotides are TGTGCCAGCAGTTCAGGACTTAAGAACACCGGGGAGCTGTTTTTT. This sequence encodes CASSSGLKNTGELFF.

V usage is TRBV19 and J usage is TRBJ2-7; D possibly corresponds to TRBD2 (6 bases). V was cut by 0 bases and J by 4 bases, with 13 bases left in between. In germline, CDR1 is LNHDA, CDR2 SQIVND (reference sequence). This CDR3 region has 15 residues. The CDR3 here is CASSIDPAGSYEQYF. The CDR3 DNA sequence: TGTGCCAGTAGTATAGACCCGGCGGGGTCGTACGAGCAGTACTTC.

This clone was seen a single time. The chain has TRBV6-6 and TRBJ1-4, with a tentative D call TRBD1 (6 bases). The V and J ends lost 6 bases and 6 bases respectively, with 17 bases between them. Germline CDR1 MNHNY, CDR2 SVGAGI (reference sequence). This CDR3 is 15 amino acids long. The CDR3 bases are TGTGCCAGCAGGAGAGGGGGAGAGTACTATGAAAAACTGTTTTTT. It specifies CASRRGGEYYEKLFF.

V gene TRBV19 combines with J gene TRBJ1-5; 8 positions match TRBD1. This CDR3 comprises 13 residues. CDR1 is LNHDA and CDR2 is SQIVND in the germline V gene (reference sequence). V dropped 7 bases and J dropped 5; count of bases not matched to a gene: 4. CDR3 sequence (DNA): TGTGCCAGTACCACAGGGGGGCATCAGCCCCAGCATTTT. It codes for CASTTGGHQPQHF.